Given below is one TCR beta chain in context. Samples came from patients with localized non-small cell lung adenocarcinoma. The sample belongs to a study of CD4 and CD8 cells across lung adenocarcinoma regions. TCRdb re-called the PCR reads with MiXCR, one entry per CDR3 protein. This table has roughly 3,700 distinct CDR3 sequences, about 56% appearing once. Trimming shortened V by 6 bases and J by 0 bases, and 12 bases separated the two germline ends. The CDR3 contains 15 residues. Germline loops: CDR1 KGHSH, CDR2 LQKENI. The chain couples TRBV18 to TRBJ2-4, with D hard to call. The sample comprised CD4+ T cells from the margin of a lung tumor. The receptor was isolated from a female donor with lung adenocarcinoma. The CD4 and CD8 labels of this study may be unreliable. The CDR3 sequence is CASSPLEAAKNIQYF. CDR3 nucleotides: TGTGCCAGCTCCCCCCTTGAGGCAGCCAAAAACATTCAGTACTTC.